The 27 T cell receptor beta chains reported below all come from one sample, sequenced in a study of blood T cell repertoires in COVID-19. The method was immunoSEQ multiplex PCR; TCRdb's version includes in-frame clones alone and lacks a portion of them. The table records under 85,000 clones, over 75% of them present only once. Sample: peripheral blood. Receptors originate from a man aged 45-65 years with acute or convalescent COVID-19.

This clone has just one count. V gene TRBV9 combines with J gene TRBJ2-7, with D perhaps TRBD2 (6 bases). V lost 4 bases and J 3 bases, leaving 14 bases between the germline ends. CDR3 length equals 14 residues. Germline CDR1 is SGDLS and CDR2 is YYNGEE. CDR3 coding DNA: TGTGCCAGCAGCCCCCTTGCGGGGAGCTACGAGCAGTACTTC. Translated: CASSPLAGSYEQYF.

The genes are TRBV5-4 and TRBJ1-1; no definite D call. V lost 0 bases to trimming and J lost 0 bases, with 6 bases between them. Germline V gene lookup returns CDR1 SGHNT and CDR2 YYREEE (reference sequence). The CDR3 has 14 residues. CDR3 sequence: CASSLETVNTEAFF. The CDR3 nucleotides are TGTGCCAGCAGCTTGGAAACTGTGAACACTGAAGCTTTCTTT.

The chain uses TRBV6-6 and TRBJ2-7; 8 bases match TRBD1. Trimming cost V 7 bases and J 7 bases; bases outside gene matches: 6. This CDR3 spans 12 amino acids. Germline values: CDR1 MNHNY, CDR2 SVGAGI (reference sequence). CDR3 in amino acids: CASTGQVTEQYF. In nucleotides, the CDR3 is TGTGCCAGCACGGGACAGGTTACAGAGCAGTACTTC.

The chain links TRBV6-2 or TRBV6-3 to TRBJ1-5; D unclear. CDR3 length: 17 amino acids. V lost 6 bases to trimming and J lost 0 bases, with 18 bases between them. CDR1 MNHEY and CDR2 SVGEGT come from the germline V gene. CDR3 DNA sequence: TGTGCCAGCAGCCCGCGGGTGAGTTCCCTTAGCAATCAGCCCCAGCATTTT. Encoded protein: CASSPRVSSLSNQPQHF.

The V and J genes are TRBV4-3 and TRBJ1-1, with TRBD1 as a possible D gene (6 bases). CDR3 length: 15 residues. CDR1 is LGHNA and CDR2 is YSLEER in the germline V gene. V lost 4 bases and J 5 bases, leaving 17 bases between the germline ends. The CDR3: CASSPGLTGRTEAFF. CDR3 in DNA: TGCGCCAGCAGCCCAGGGCTTACAGGGAGAACTGAAGCTTTCTTT.

This clone was detected only a few times. The chain has TRBV5-1 and TRBJ1-1; D ambiguous. The CDR3 is made up of 15 amino acids. Trimming took 2 bases from V and 5 from J, leaving 16 bases between them. In germline, CDR1 is SGHRS, CDR2 YFSETQ. The CDR3 here is CASSLVGNGKTEAFF. CDR3 in DNA: TGCGCCAGCAGCTTAGTCGGGAACGGGAAGACTGAAGCTTTCTTT. Looking up the rest from reference TRBV5-1 and TRBJ1-1 gives the full variable domain: KAGVTQTPRYLIKTRGQQVTLSCSPISGHRSVSWYQQTPGQGLQFLFEYFSETQRNKGNFPGRFSGRQFSNSRSEMNVSTLELGDSALYLCASSLVGNGKTEAFFGQGTRLTVV.

The rearrangement joins TRBV4-3 to TRBJ1-1, with no clear D. CDR3 length equals 11 residues. V lost 4 bases and J 7 bases, leaving 7 bases between the germline ends. Germline values: CDR1 LGHNA, CDR2 YSLEER. CDR3 sequence (DNA): TGCGCCAGCAGCCGAGGAGGTGAAGCTTTCTTT. Protein: CASSRGGEAFF.

J is TRBJ1-5 and V is TRBV7-9; tentatively, D is TRBD1 (6 bases). V dropped 2 bases and J dropped 4 bases, with 12 bases sitting between them. This CDR3 spans 15 amino acids. Germline V lookup: CDR1 SEHNR, CDR2 FQNEAQ (reference sequence). In DNA, the CDR3 is TGTGCCAGCAGCTTATCGACAGGTACTAATCAGCCCCAGCATTTT. Amino acid sequence: CASSLSTGTNQPQHF.

This sequence joins TRBV27 and TRBJ2-3; weak D call: TRBD2 (5 bases). There are 15 residues in the CDR3. From germline, CDR1 is MNHEY and CDR2 SMNVEV (reference sequence). V lost 2 bases and J 2 bases, leaving 11 bases between the germline ends. Here the CDR3 reads CASSLIDLATDTQYF. DNA for the CDR3: TGTGCCAGCAGTTTAATCGATCTAGCCACAGATACGCAGTATTTT.

The V and J genes are TRBV5-1 and TRBJ1-1; D not certain. This CDR3 spans 17 amino acids. Per the germline V gene, CDR1 is SGHRS and CDR2 is YFSETQ. The V and J ends lost 0 bases and 0 bases respectively, with 15 bases between them. The DNA of the CDR3 is TGCGCCAGCAGCTTGGGTCTTAATTATAACATGAACACTGAAGCTTTCTTT. Its protein is CASSLGLNYNMNTEAFF. The full variable domain, completed using reference TRBV5-1 and TRBJ1-1, is KAGVTQTPRYLIKTRGQQVTLSCSPISGHRSVSWYQQTPGQGLQFLFEYFSETQRNKGNFPGRFSGRQFSNSRSEMNVSTLELGDSALYLCASSLGLNYNMNTEAFFGQGTRLTVV.

This chain uses TRBV11-2 with TRBJ2-7, with D tentatively TRBD1 (6 bases). Germline V lookup: CDR1 SGHAT, CDR2 FQNNGV. This CDR3 contains 14 residues. The V gene lost 2 bases and the J gene lost 4 bases, with 12 bases spanning the gap. CDR3 bases: TGTGCCAGCAGCTTACTTAGGACAGCATACGAGCAGTACTTC. It codes for CASSLLRTAYEQYF.

This clone was seen only a few times. V gene TRBV5-6 combines with J gene TRBJ1-1; D call uncertain. Germline V gene data show CDR1 as SGHDT and CDR2 as YYEEEE. V was clipped by 0 bases and J by 5 bases, with 8 bases between them. The CDR3 sequence is 13 residues long. The CDR3 nucleotides are TGTGCCAGCAGCTTGGCTAAACGGACTGAAGCTTTCTTT. Residues: CASSLAKRTEAFF.

Only one count was recorded for this clone. The rearrangement joins TRBV19 to TRBJ1-1, with D possibly TRBD1 on 6 matching bases. Trimming removed 6 bases from V and 2 bases from J, with 10 bases in between. Germline CDR1 reads LNHDA; CDR2 reads SQIVND (reference sequence). The CDR3 is made up of 13 amino acids. The CDR3 loop reads CASRTGYNTEAFF. The CDR3 coding sequence is TGTGCCAGTAGGACAGGTTATAACACTGAAGCTTTCTTT.

The chain is built from TRBV30 and TRBJ1-4; a weak D match, TRBD1 (6 bases). The germline V gene encodes CDR1 GTSNPN and CDR2 SVGIG (reference sequence). The CDR3 loop spans 14 amino acids. V was shortened by 1 base and J by 4 bases, with 10 bases between the two germline ends. The CDR3 DNA reads as TGTGCCTGGAGTGGGGGGCGCGGTAATGAAAAACTGTTTTTT. Amino acids: CAWSGGRGNEKLFF.

This chain links TRBV11-3 with TRBJ2-3; D is uncertain. This CDR3 is 14 amino acids long. Germline assignment: CDR1 SGHNT and CDR2 YENEEA. V was cut by 2 bases and J by 0 bases, with 6 bases left in between. The CDR3 coding sequence is TGTGCCAGCAGCTTATCGGGTAGCACAGATACGCAGTATTTT. Residues: CASSLSGSTDTQYF.

The chain uses TRBV28 and TRBJ2-7; D is uncertain. Germline lookup yields CDR1 MDHEN and CDR2 SYDVKM. Trimming left V 7 bases short and J 6 bases short, with 10 bases between. CDR3 length: 11 amino acids. The CDR3: CASTATSEQYF. In nucleotides, the CDR3 is TGTGCCAGCACCGCGACATCCGAGCAGTACTTC.

A single count supports this clone. The chain links TRBV5-6 to TRBJ1-3; 9 nucleotides match TRBD1. Germline lookup yields CDR1 SGHDT and CDR2 YYEEEE. V was pared by 5 bases and J by 3 bases, with 12 bases of the junction left unmatched. The CDR3 contains 17 residues. Here the CDR3 reads CASSFDDRGSYGNTIYF. CDR3 bases: TGTGCCAGCAGTTTTGATGACAGGGGGTCGTATGGAAACACCATATATTTT.

The J gene is TRBJ2-2, the V gene TRBV7-8; 9 bases fit TRBD2. Germline V gene sequence: CDR1 SGHVS, CDR2 FQNEAQ. Trimming took 5 bases from V and 0 from J; bases not matched to a gene: 1. The CDR3 totals 15 residues. In DNA form, the CDR3 reads TGTGCCAGCAGCCCTAGCGGGGCGAACACCGGGGAGCTGTTTTTT. Residues: CASSPSGANTGELFF.

The CDR3 loop is CASSHPSGGRSYNSPLHF. CDR3 in DNA: TGCGCCAGCAGCCACCCTTCGGGGGGCCGGTCCTATAATTCACCCCTCCACTTT. This chain uses TRBV4-1 with TRBJ1-6, with TRBD1 as a possible D gene (6 bases). Germline-derived CDR1 and CDR2 are MGHRA and YSYEKL. Trimming took 3 bases from V and 1 from J, leaving 16 bases between them. The CDR3 contains 18 residues.

The rearrangement joins TRBV6-2 or TRBV6-3 to TRBJ2-7, with 9 bases lining up with TRBD1. The CDR3 is 17 residues long. Trimming cost V 0 bases and J 0 bases; bases outside gene matches: 6. The V gene's germline CDR1 is MNHEY and CDR2 SVGEGT. The CDR3 DNA reads as TGTGCCAGCAGTTACTCTTACGGGACAGGGCTCTCCTACGAGCAGTACTTC. It is translated as CASSYSYGTGLSYEQYF.

The chain links TRBV5-1 to TRBJ1-1; 7 nucleotides line up with TRBD1. This CDR3 spans 14 amino acids. V gave up 3 bases and J gave up 0 bases; unmatched junction bases: 2. Germline CDR1 SGHRS, CDR2 YFSETQ. This CDR3 is CASSSQGVNTEAFF. The CDR3 DNA is TGCGCCAGCAGCTCTCAGGGGGTGAACACTGAAGCTTTCTTT.

CDR3 bases: TGTGCCAGCAGTTACAACTATAATTCACCCCTCCACTTT. Amino acid sequence: CASSYNYNSPLHF. This chain connects TRBV25-1 to TRBJ1-6; D gene ambiguous. Germline assignment: CDR1 MGHDK and CDR2 SYGVNS. The ends were cut back, 5 bases at V and 3 bases at J, with 5 bases in the middle. The length of the CDR3 is 13 residues.

The chain carries TRBV19 and TRBJ2-2; TRBD2 matches at 8 bases. This CDR3 region has 17 residues. Germline lookup yields CDR1 LNHDA and CDR2 SQIVND (reference sequence). V was clipped by 7 bases and J by 1 base; unmatched bases: 11. This CDR3 reads CASKEVAGHVNTGELFF. CDR3 coding DNA: TGTGCCAGTAAGGAAGTAGCGGGACACGTGAACACCGGGGAGCTGTTTTTT.

CDR3 sequence reads: CASSQVEVGNQPQHF. As DNA, the CDR3 is TGTGCCAGCAGCCAAGTCGAGGTAGGCAATCAGCCCCAGCATTTT. The V and J genes are TRBV4-2 and TRBJ1-5; the D is unclear. The CDR3 loop spans 15 amino acids. V dropped 1 base and J dropped 2 bases, with 9 bases sitting between them. In germline, CDR1 is LGHNA, CDR2 YNFKEQ.

This clone was recorded once. The rearrangement uses TRBV5-1 and TRBJ2-5; D not resolved. The CDR3 sequence is 13 residues long. The V end lost 4 bases, the J end lost 1 base, and 8 bases lay between the germline ends. The germline V gene has CDR1 SGHRS and CDR2 YFSETQ. Here the CDR3 DNA reads TGCGCCAGCAGCCTGGGCAGCCAAGAGACCCAGTACTTC. Residues: CASSLGSQETQYF.

The chain links TRBV4-2 to TRBJ1-3, with D possibly being TRBD1 (5 bases). Germline-derived CDR1 and CDR2 are LGHNA and YNFKEQ. V was clipped by 1 base and J by 5 bases, with 15 bases between them. This CDR3 is built from 16 residues. The CDR3 coding sequence is TGTGCCAGCAGCCAAGGATGGCAGGGCGGGAGAAACACCATATATTTT. It translates to CASSQGWQGGRNTIYF.

The chain uses TRBV6-4 and TRBJ2-1; D possibly corresponds to TRBD1 (6 bases). Trimming removed 0 bases from V and 4 bases from J, with 10 bases in between. The CDR3 has 15 residues. Germline V gene data show CDR1 as MRHNA and CDR2 as SNTAGT. The chain's CDR3 is CASSDSGAAYNEQFF. The DNA for the CDR3 is TGTGCCAGCAGTGACTCGGGGGCAGCTTACAATGAGCAGTTCTTC.